This T cell receptor (beta chain) appears in the sequencing data of a study of blood T cell repertoires in COVID-19. Study in general: PBMCs, B-cell-depleted T cells, or T cells provided the cDNA or gDNA that made up the material.

V shed 7 bases and J 8 bases; nucleotides not matched to a gene: 14. Germline CDR1 LNHDA, CDR2 SQIVND (reference sequence). The CDR3 extends over 15 amino acids. Participants spanned ages 18 to 89 years and resided in some 22 US areas. Cohort allocation depended upon clinical history that participants reported. Per the authors' pipeline: Nucleated cell counts were estimated from reference gene primer amplification. Data came from immunoSEQ multiplex PCR; TCRdb stores just in-frame clones and leaves some out. V, J and clone size reflect that table, while D and trimming were determined from the DNA. This table holds about 220,000 clones, almost 85% found once.

V usage is TRBV19 and J usage is TRBJ1-2; 9 nucleotides agree with TRBD1. This TCR came from a man aged 35-49 years who had recovered from COVID-19. Sample: PBMCs or T cells enriched from blood (not recorded which). The CDR3, as DNA: TGTGCCAGTACCCTAGGGGGAGGGACAGGGCGAGGCTACACCTTC. This sequence encodes CASTLGGGTGRGYTF.